The clone carrying this TCR beta chain was counted a few times. Antigen: not known. These data originate in a study of T-cell reconstitution after alpha-beta-depleted transplantation in children. Unique molecular identifiers were used in preparing the TCRbeta library. TCRdb re-called the PCR reads with MiXCR, one entry per CDR3 protein. This sample has tens of thousands of distinct CDR3 sequences; 44% occur once, and the top ten carry more than 95%. Per germline, CDR1 SQVTM and CDR2 ANQGSEA. This CDR3 is 13 amino acids long. The V gene lost 5 bases and the J gene lost 0 bases, with 11 bases spanning the gap. Study findings and constraints: Newly generated T cells supplied most T-cell counts and diversity one year post-transplant.

This receptor was taken from a male patient younger than 18 who had a stem cell transplant for acute lymphoblastic leukemia, so the T cells may come from the graft donor. The sequencing here drew on PBMCs, mostly from graft donor cells, taken 360 days after TCRalphabeta/CD19-depleted stem cell transplant. V usage is TRBV29-1 and J usage is TRBJ2-7; TRBD1 is a possible D gene (6 bases). Written as DNA, the CDR3 is TGCAGCGTTTTGACAGGCCTCTCCTACGAGCAGTACTTC. Translating it yields CSVLTGLSYEQYF.